These T cell receptor beta chains were read from a single sample in a study of blood T cell repertoires in COVID-19. The data were produced by immunoSEQ multiplex PCR, yet TCRdb's version contains in-frame clones alone and is incomplete. This table holds around 150,000 clones, 85% found once. The material sequenced was peripheral blood. These receptors all stem from a human donor with acute or convalescent COVID-19. The donor label of this sample is uncertain. The CDR3 runs from the conserved cysteine through the conserved F or W. The D gene is left open where the match is weak. Clone sizes are given selectively: once, few, many, or a class where the clone is expanded.

j_call clone_size v_call d_call cdr3_nt cdr3_aa
TRBJ2-5 few TRBV28 NA TGTGCCAGCAGTTTGGGCTCACGCCCGGAGACCCAGTACTTC CASSLGSRPETQYF
TRBJ2-1 NA TRBV3-1/TRBV3-2 NA TGTGCCAGCAGCCACGTAGGGGAAGAACAGGTCCCTGAGCAGTTCTTC CASSHVGEEQVPEQFF
TRBJ2-2 NA TRBV5-1 TRBD1 TGCGCCAGCAGCGGGGGACAGGTGAACACCGGGGAGCTGTTTTTT CASSGGQVNTGELFF
TRBJ1-2 NA TRBV28 TRBD1 TGTGCCAGCAGCACCCCCGCAGGGGGTAATGGCTACACCTTC CASSTPAGGNGYTF
TRBJ1-2 NA TRBV5-6 NA TGTGCCAGCAGCCGAGCTCTCAGGGGAGACTATGGCTACACCTTC CASSRALRGDYGYTF
TRBJ1-6 NA TRBV7-9 TRBD1 TGTGCCAGCAGCTTAGTCACAGGGGGGAATTCACCCCTCCACTTT CASSLVTGGNSPLHF
TRBJ2-3 NA TRBV6-5 TRBD1 TGTGCCAGCTCGGACAGGGGGATAGATACGCAGTATTTT CASSDRGIDTQYF
TRBJ1-2 NA TRBV5-4 TRBD1 TGTGCCAGCAGCTTGGGACAGGGCAACTATGGCTACACCTTC CASSLGQGNYGYTF
TRBJ2-7 NA TRBV6-1 TRBD1 TGTGCCAGCAGTGAAGCCGGGACAGGAACTAGCTACGAGCAGTACTTC CASSEAGTGTSYEQYF
TRBJ2-1 NA TRBV14 NA TGTGCCAGCAGCCAAGGCCCCCTACAGTTCTTC CASSQGPLQFF
TRBJ1-3 NA TRBV5-4 NA TGTGCCAGTACAGGATCTCCTTCTGGAAACACCATATATTTT CASTGSPSGNTIYF
TRBJ2-1 NA TRBV5-1 NA TGCGCCAGCAGCACCCGGCAGGGGGCGGGGGGGCCCGGTGAGCAGTTCTTC CASSTRQGAGGPGEQFF
TRBJ1-3 NA TRBV30 NA TGTGCCTGGTCCCTCTCAGGGTCAACTGGAAACACCATATATTTT CAWSLSGSTGNTIYF
TRBJ2-7 NA TRBV29-1 TRBD1 TGCAGCGTAGGGACAGTCCGAGGCCAGCAGTACTTC CSVGTVRGQQYF
TRBJ1-1 NA TRBV19 TRBD1 TGTGCCAGTAGTCTGGGACAGCTAAAGAACACTGAAGCTTTCTTT CASSLGQLKNTEAFF
TRBJ1-2 NA TRBV5-4 TRBD1 TGTGCCAGCAGCCCAACAGGGGACTATGGCTACACCTTC CASSPTGDYGYTF
TRBJ1-5 NA TRBV27 TRBD1 TGTGCCAGCAAGAGGGGGCCTGCGGGCAATCAGCCCCAGCATTTT CASKRGPAGNQPQHF
TRBJ2-1 NA TRBV7-3 TRBD2 TGTGCCAGCAGTAAGCTAGAGGGACTAGGTCTCTTCTTC CASSKLEGLGLFF
TRBJ1-4 NA TRBV7-9 NA TGTGCCAGCAGCTTAGACAGTGCAACTAATGAAAAACTGTTTTTT CASSLDSATNEKLFF
TRBJ1-2 once TRBV5-1 NA TGCGCCAGCAGACAGGCCCCTCCTGAAGGCTACACCTTC CASRQAPPEGYTF
TRBJ1-2 few TRBV15 TRBD1 TGTGCCACCAGCAGCTTAAAGGGACAGGGGAACTATGGCTACACCTTC CATSSLKGQGNYGYTF
TRBJ1-1 NA TRBV18 NA TGTGCCAGCTCACCGGAGCAGGGGTCCGCTTTCTTT CASSPEQGSAFF
TRBJ2-3 NA TRBV11-3 NA TGTGCCAGCAGCTTAGATCCGGGCACAGATACGCAGTATTTT CASSLDPGTDTQYF
TRBJ1-5 NA TRBV24-1 NA TGTGCCACCAGTGACAAGCGGGACCCTTACCAGCCCCAGCATTTT CATSDKRDPYQPQHF
TRBJ2-5 NA TRBV12-5 TRBD2 TGTGCTAGTGGTTTGACGCCGCGGGGACTAGCGGGGGCCCGGCGGACCCAGTACTTC CASGLTPRGLAGARRTQYF
TRBJ1-5 NA TRBV27 NA TGTGCCAGCAGTCTCAGGGAGGGACAGCCCCAGCATTTT CASSLREGQPQHF
TRBJ2-7 once TRBV18 NA TGTGCCAGCTCACCACCGGGGCGCGGGGTGTACGAGCAGTACTTC CASSPPGRGVYEQYF
TRBJ1-2 NA TRBV7-9 NA TGTGCCAGCAGCTTACCTCAGAGGTTCGGCTACACCTTC CASSLPQRFGYTF
TRBJ1-6 NA TRBV28 NA TGTGCCAGCAGTCTTTCTTTGAGGTTCCTCCACTTT CASSLSLRFLHF
TRBJ2-7 NA TRBV28 NA TGTGCCAGCAGCTTACAGGTCCCCGAGCAGTACTTC CASSLQVPEQYF
TRBJ1-2 NA TRBV2 NA TGTGCCCGCAGAGTGGGGGGGGGTCTAAGCGGCTATGGCTACACCTTC CARRVGGGLSGYGYTF
TRBJ2-7 NA TRBV11-3 TRBD1 TGTGCCAGCAGCTCTTACCTGGACAGGGGCCTTTTCCAGGGGGACGAGCAGTACTTC CASSSYLDRGLFQGDEQYF
TRBJ2-7 NA TRBV20-1 NA TGCAGTGCTCCGGACAGAGAGCAGTACTTC CSAPDREQYF